This record looks at one TCR beta chain sequence and its context. Profiled with immunoSEQ multiplex PCR; TCRdb holds only in-frame clones, not every one. Among 38,000 or so clones listed, about 93% were seen once. The data were obtained in a study of T cell changes during pregnancy in multiple sclerosis. The CDR3 runs to 15 residues. V was clipped by 2 bases and J by 5 bases; unmatched bases: 3. Germline-derived CDR1 and CDR2 are SGHVS and FNYEAQ. This receptor was identified in a female donor with multiple sclerosis, enrolled in a pregnancy study. The V and J genes are TRBV7-6 and TRBJ2-5, with 12 nucleotides matching TRBD2. Sequenced material: CD4+ T cells from peripheral blood mononuclear cells, taken in the third trimester of pregnancy. CDR3 protein: CASSLLAGGPETQYF. CDR3 nucleotide sequence: TGTGCCAGCAGCTTACTAGCGGGAGGGCCGGAGACCCAGTACTTC. The entire variable domain, with the rest obtained from reference TRBV7-6 and TRBJ2-5, is as follows: GAGVSQSPRYKVTKRGQDVALRCDPISGHVSLYWYRQALGQGPEFLTYFNYEAQQDKSGLPNDRFSAERPEGSISTLTIQRTEQRDSAMYRCASSLLAGGPETQYFGPGTRLLVL.